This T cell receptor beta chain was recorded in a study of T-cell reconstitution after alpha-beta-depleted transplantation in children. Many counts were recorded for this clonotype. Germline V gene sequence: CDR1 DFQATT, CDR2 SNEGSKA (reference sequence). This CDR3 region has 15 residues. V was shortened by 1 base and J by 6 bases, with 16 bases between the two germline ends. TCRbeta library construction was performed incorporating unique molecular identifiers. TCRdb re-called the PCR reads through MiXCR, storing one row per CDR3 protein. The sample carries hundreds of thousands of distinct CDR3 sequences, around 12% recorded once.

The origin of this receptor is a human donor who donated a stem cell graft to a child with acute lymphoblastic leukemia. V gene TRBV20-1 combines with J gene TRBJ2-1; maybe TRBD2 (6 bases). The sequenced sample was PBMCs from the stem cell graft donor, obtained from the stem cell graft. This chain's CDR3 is CSARGLGGLANEQFF. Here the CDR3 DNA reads TGCAGTGCTAGAGGCCTGGGGGGTTTGGCCAATGAGCAGTTCTTC.